Below, 15 T cell receptor beta chains from the same sample are listed, as sequenced in a study of cytomegalovirus exposure and HLA in healthy donors. Both 60 Vbeta primers and 13 Jbeta primers went into the PCR. TCRdb keeps only in-frame clones here, not all; method: immunoSEQ multiplex PCR. The table shows over 70,000 clones, with about 80% occurring only once. Sequencing was performed on PBMCs. The receptors shown here come from a woman aged 50 to 65 in good health and CMV-seropositive.

V usage is TRBV5-6 and J usage is TRBJ1-4; TRBD1 aligns across 8 bases. CDR1 SGHDT and CDR2 YYEEEE come from the germline V gene. The CDR3 spans 15 residues. V dropped 4 bases and J dropped 3; count of bases not matched to a gene: 5. The DNA of the CDR3 is TGTGCCAGCAGCAAGGGACAGGAGGCTAATGAAAAACTGTTTTTT. Translation gives CASSKGQEANEKLFF.

The V call is TRBV7-9, the J call TRBJ2-1; TRBD2 might be the D (6 bases). Germline V CDR1 and CDR2: SEHNR, FQNEAQ (reference sequence). The CDR3 extends over 13 amino acids. Trimming stripped 5 bases from V and 7 bases from J, with 12 bases between. The CDR3: CASSKTSPNEQFF. The CDR3 DNA reads TGTGCCAGCAGCAAAACTAGCCCAAATGAGCAGTTCTTC.

The rearrangement links TRBV5-1 to TRBJ2-1; TRBD2 aligns across 8 bases. Germline CDR1 is SGHRS and CDR2 is YFSETQ. This CDR3 spans 14 amino acids. V lost 5 bases and J lost 2; bases outside the gene matches: 3. CDR3 sequence: CASRGAGAYNEQFF. CDR3 DNA: TGCGCCAGCAGGGGAGCGGGGGCCTACAATGAGCAGTTCTTC.

This clone was observed once. V and J are TRBV11-2 and TRBJ1-1, with D unresolved. Per the germline V gene, CDR1 is SGHAT and CDR2 is FQNNGV. Between the trimmed V and J ends, which lost 1 base and 6 bases, there was a span of 9 bases. The CDR3 covers 13 residues. CDR3: CASSLVEVAEAFF. CDR3 DNA: TGTGCCAGCAGCTTAGTTGAGGTGGCTGAAGCTTTCTTT.

This clone was recorded only once. The rearrangement links TRBV2 to TRBJ1-6, with D hard to call. V was clipped by 2 bases and J by 3 bases, with 8 bases between them. Per the germline V gene, CDR1 is SNHLY and CDR2 is FYNNEI. This CDR3 is 15 amino acids long. The CDR3 loop is CASSESGNYNSPLHF. The DNA for the CDR3 is TGTGCCAGCAGTGAAAGCGGTAACTATAATTCACCCCTCCACTTT. The full variable domain, with the rest looked up from reference TRBV2 and TRBJ1-6, is EPEVTQTPSHQVTQMGQEVILRCVPISNHLYFYWYRQILGQKVEFLVSFYNNEISEKSEIFDDQFSVERPDGSNFTLKIRSTKLEDSAMYFCASSESGNYNSPLHFGNGTRLTVT.

Only a few counts were recorded for this clone. The chain recombines TRBV14 with TRBJ2-7, with TRBD1 identical over 9 bases. Trimming at V came to 1 base and at J to 1 base, leaving 11 bases not matched to a gene. Per the germline V gene, CDR1 is SGHDN and CDR2 is FVKESK. CDR3 size: 18 residues. For the CDR3, the DNA is TGTGCCAGCAGCCAAGTCGGCCAGGGCGGGACAGGGTCCTACGAGCAGTACTTC. The encoded protein is CASSQVGQGGTGSYEQYF.

A few counts support this clone. V gene TRBV2 combines with J gene TRBJ1-2; 9 bases agree with TRBD1. The germline gives CDR1 SNHLY, CDR2 FYNNEI. Trimming cost V 5 bases and J 8 bases; bases outside gene matches: 9. CDR3 length: 14 residues. The CDR3 DNA sequence: TGTGCCAGCAGTACCGGGACAGGGAACCTCGGCTACACCTTC. It translates to CASSTGTGNLGYTF.

In DNA form, the CDR3 reads TGTGCCAGCAGTTTTGCCGGGGAAGAGACCCAGTACTTC. Translated: CASSFAGEETQYF. This sequence joins TRBV27 and TRBJ2-5; tentatively, D is TRBD2 (5 bases). V shed 3 bases and J shed 3 bases, with 8 bases lying between them. In germline, CDR1 is MNHEY, CDR2 SMNVEV (reference sequence). The CDR3 runs to 13 residues.

This clone appeared once. The genes are TRBV14 and TRBJ1-1, with a tentative D call TRBD1 (6 bases). Looked up from germline, CDR1 is SGHDN and CDR2 is FVKESK. The CDR3 spans 15 residues. V lost 2 bases and J lost 5, with 15 bases in between. The CDR3 DNA sequence: TGTGCCAGCAGCCAATTCGTACAGGGAGGGACTGAAGCTTTCTTT. Amino acid sequence: CASSQFVQGGTEAFF.

The rearrangement uses TRBV30 and TRBJ1-4; 8 nucleotides align to TRBD1. Germline V gives CDR1 GTSNPN, CDR2 SVGIG (reference sequence). This CDR3 comprises 18 residues. V shed 3 bases, J shed 4 bases, and the junction held 16 bases outside the gene matches. The CDR3 sequence: CAWSPTTGARTDNEKLFF. CDR3 in DNA: TGTGCCTGGAGCCCAACGACAGGGGCAAGGACAGATAATGAAAAACTGTTTTTT.

The V call is TRBV18, the J call TRBJ2-3; D call uncertain. The CDR3 is 16 amino acids. The germline CDR1 and CDR2 sequences are KGHSH and LQKENI. V was trimmed by 0 bases and J by 6 bases, leaving 16 bases between them. In nucleotides, the CDR3 is TGTGCCAGCTCACCACCGGGTAGGAGTCTTAGTGATACGCAGTATTTT. Encoded protein: CASSPPGRSLSDTQYF. Full variable domain (remainder filled in from reference TRBV18 and TRBJ2-3): NAGVMQNPRHLVRRRGQEARLRCSPMKGHSHVYWYRQLPEEGLKFMVYLQKENIIDESGMPKERFSAEFPKEGPSILRIQQVVRGDSAAYFCASSPPGRSLSDTQYFGPGTRLTVL.

This rearrangement joins TRBV6-5 to TRBJ2-1; 8 bases fit TRBD1. Germline V gene lookup returns CDR1 MNHEY and CDR2 SVGAGI. The CDR3 totals 13 residues. Losses at the gene ends were 4 bases for V and 6 bases for J; bases not matched to a gene: 2. As DNA, the CDR3 is TGTGCCAGCAGTTTCACAGGGGGCAATGAGCAGTTCTTC. The encoded protein is CASSFTGGNEQFF.

The chain joins TRBV5-5 to TRBJ2-1; 8 nucleotides match TRBD2. This CDR3 has 17 amino acids. The V segment lost 3 bases and the J segment 5 bases; nucleotides outside the gene matches: 13. Germline lookup yields CDR1 SGHKS and CDR2 YYEKEE (reference sequence). CDR3 DNA: TGTGCCAGCAGCTACTCCGGGACTAGTAACCGCAACAATGAGCAGTTCTTC. This translates into CASSYSGTSNRNNEQFF.

The rearrangement joins TRBV7-3 to TRBJ1-1; tentatively, D is TRBD1 (5 bases). Germline loops: CDR1 SGHTA, CDR2 FQGTGA. The CDR3 covers 17 residues. Trimming took off 0 bases at V and 4 bases at J, with 18 bases between the two ends. The CDR3 sequence: CASSLTAGGGFGTEAFF. DNA for the CDR3: TGTGCCAGCAGCTTAACGGCGGGGGGAGGGTTTGGCACTGAAGCTTTCTTT.

The chain couples TRBV5-1 to TRBJ1-6, with 7 bases aligning to TRBD1. J gave up 8 bases and V 5 bases, and 10 bases lay outside the gene matches. CDR1 is SGHRS, CDR2 YFSETQ, per germline. The CDR3 sequence is 15 residues long. The CDR3 nucleotides are TGCGCCAGCAGTAGAACAGGGGCTTGGGATTCACCCCTCCACTTT. This translates into CASSRTGAWDSPLHF.